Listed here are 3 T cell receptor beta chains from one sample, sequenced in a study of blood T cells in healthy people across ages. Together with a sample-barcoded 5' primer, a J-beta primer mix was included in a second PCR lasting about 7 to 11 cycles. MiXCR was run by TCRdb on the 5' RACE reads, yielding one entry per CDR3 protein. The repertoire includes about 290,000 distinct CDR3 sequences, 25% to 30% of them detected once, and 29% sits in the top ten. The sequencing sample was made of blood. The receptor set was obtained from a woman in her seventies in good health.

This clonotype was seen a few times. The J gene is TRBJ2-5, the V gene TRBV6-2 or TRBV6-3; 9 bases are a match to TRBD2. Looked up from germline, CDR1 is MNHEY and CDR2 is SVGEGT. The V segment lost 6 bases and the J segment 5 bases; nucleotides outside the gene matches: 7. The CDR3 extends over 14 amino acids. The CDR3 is CASRTSAGGETQYF. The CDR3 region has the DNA TGTGCCAGCAGGACTAGCGCGGGAGGGGAGACCCAGTACTTC.

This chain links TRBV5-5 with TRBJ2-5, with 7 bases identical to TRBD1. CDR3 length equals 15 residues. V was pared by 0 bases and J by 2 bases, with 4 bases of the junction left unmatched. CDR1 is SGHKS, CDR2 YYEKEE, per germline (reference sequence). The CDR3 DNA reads TGTGCCAGCAGCTTGGTGACAGGGAATCAAGAGACCCAGTACTTC. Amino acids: CASSLVTGNQETQYF.

CDR3 nucleotides: TGCGCCAGCAGCTTGGGCCAGCCCTATGGCTACACCTTC. Amino acids: CASSLGQPYGYTF. The chain has TRBV5-1 and TRBJ1-2; D is unclear. Germline-derived CDR1 and CDR2 are SGHRS and YFSETQ. The V end lost 0 bases, the J end lost 4 bases, and 7 bases lay between the germline ends. The CDR3 is made up of 13 amino acids.